This paragraph reports one T cell receptor (beta chain). This record comes from a study of neoadjuvant anti-PD-1 for oral cavity cancer. This table comes from immunoSEQ multiplex PCR, and its TCRdb copy is limited to in-frame clones, with some not included. The sample has 84,000 or so clones; less than 85% are singletons. This TCR was recovered from a person between 40 and 80 years old with oral cavity squamous cell carcinoma. The source was PBMCs, collected before nivolumab (anti-PD-1) treatment.

CDR3 in DNA: TGCACCGTAGATACGCAGTATTTT. Encoded protein: CTVDTQYF. V usage is TRBV29-1 and J usage is TRBJ2-3; D ambiguous. The length of the CDR3 is 8 residues. CDR1 is SQVTM and CDR2 is ANQGSEA in the germline V gene.